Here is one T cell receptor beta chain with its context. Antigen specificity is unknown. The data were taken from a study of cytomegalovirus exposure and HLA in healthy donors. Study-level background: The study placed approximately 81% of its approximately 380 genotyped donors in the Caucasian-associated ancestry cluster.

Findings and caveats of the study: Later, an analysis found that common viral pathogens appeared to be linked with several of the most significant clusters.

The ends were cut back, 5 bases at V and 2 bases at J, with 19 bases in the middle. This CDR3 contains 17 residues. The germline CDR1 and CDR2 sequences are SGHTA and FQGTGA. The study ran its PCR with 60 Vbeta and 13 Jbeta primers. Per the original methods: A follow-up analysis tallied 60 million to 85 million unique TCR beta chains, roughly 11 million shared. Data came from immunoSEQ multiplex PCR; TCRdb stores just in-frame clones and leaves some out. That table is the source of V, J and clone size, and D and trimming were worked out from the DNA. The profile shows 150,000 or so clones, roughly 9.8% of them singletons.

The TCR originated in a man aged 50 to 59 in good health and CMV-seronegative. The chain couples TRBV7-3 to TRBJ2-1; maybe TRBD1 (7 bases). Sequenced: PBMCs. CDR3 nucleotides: TGTGCCAGCAGCCCAACGTTTTCAGGGGGGACCTACAATGAGCAGTTCTTC. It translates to CASSPTFSGGTYNEQFF.